The 20 T cell receptor beta chains reported below all come from one sample, sequenced in a study of T cells after yellow fever vaccination. One entry per CDR3 protein, called by TCRdb with MiXCR from the 5' RACE reads. Of about 400,000 distinct CDR3 sequences listed, more than 5.5% are singletons. Sequenced here: PBMCs, sampled 5 days after the yellow fever booster vaccination. The receptor set was obtained from a man aged 25 to 40 who received the YFV17D yellow fever vaccine.

As regards this clonotype: Compared with germline, one end of the junction differs, possibly owing to a read error. This rearrangement joins TRBV4-2 to TRBJ2-5; tentative D call: TRBD2 (5 bases). This CDR3 contains 19 residues. The germline V gene encodes CDR1 LGHNA and CDR2 YNFKEQ. The CDR3 loop is CASSLHSGPRSDKQGTQYF. As DNA, the CDR3 is TGTGCCAGCAGCCTACACAGCGGCCCCCGGAGCGATAAGCAAGGGACCCAGTACTTC.

This clonotype was recorded many times. The V and J genes are TRBV7-6 and TRBJ2-7; D possibly uses TRBD1 or TRBD2 (5 bases each). The CDR3 is made up of 16 amino acids. CDR1 SGHVS and CDR2 FNYEAQ come from the germline V gene. The V end was cut by 2 bases, the J end by 1 base, with 15 bases between. CDR3 amino acids: CASSLYAGTESYEQYF. The CDR3 coding sequence is TGTGCCAGCAGCTTATATGCTGGGACGGAGTCCTACGAGCAGTACTTC.

The sample holds a few counts of this clonotype. V and J are TRBV27 and TRBJ2-7; unclear D gene. The V and J ends lost 5 bases and 3 bases respectively, with 11 bases between them. The germline gives CDR1 MNHEY, CDR2 SMNVEV (reference sequence). This CDR3 is 13 amino acids long. In nucleotides, the CDR3 is TGTGCCAGCAGTCAAAACAGAGGCTACGAGCAGTACTTC. It translates to CASSQNRGYEQYF.

This clonotype has a handful of counts. The CDR3 DNA sequence: TGTGCCAGCAATCGAGTGGGACTGAGCTCCTACGAGCAGTACTTC. Translating it yields CASNRVGLSSYEQYF. The J gene is TRBJ2-7, the V gene TRBV6-1, with a tentative D call TRBD2 (6 bases). Trimming removed 7 bases from V and 0 bases from J, with 16 bases in between. Germline V gene data show CDR1 as MNHNS and CDR2 as SASEGT. This CDR3 spans 15 amino acids.

The chain carries TRBV19 and TRBJ1-1; D gene ambiguous. V lost 6 bases and J lost 7, with 9 bases in between. The length of the CDR3 is 11 residues. Germline assignment: CDR1 LNHDA and CDR2 SQIVND (reference sequence). CDR3 sequence reads: CASSDLGEAFF. The DNA of the CDR3 is TGTGCCAGTAGCGACCTGGGTGAAGCTTTCTTT.

Ten or more counts support this clonotype. The CDR3 DNA is TGTGCCAGCAGGTCCCGCCTAGATGAGCAGTTCTTC. Protein product: CASRSRLDEQFF. J is TRBJ2-1 and V is TRBV12-3 or TRBV12-4; D is ambiguous. CDR3 size: 12 residues. The V and J ends lost 6 bases and 8 bases respectively, with 11 bases between them.

The chain links TRBV20-1 to TRBJ2-2, with D maybe TRBD2 (5 bases). Germline-derived CDR1 and CDR2 are DFQATT and SNEGSKA (reference sequence). The CDR3 runs to 13 residues. V lost 6 bases to trimming and J lost 3 bases, with 11 bases between them. For the CDR3, the DNA is TGCAGTGCGAGCGGAGACGACACCGGGGAGCTGTTTTTT. Amino acid sequence: CSASGDDTGELFF.

This chain joins TRBV6-5 and TRBJ2-7, with 7 positions matching TRBD2. J gave up 3 bases and V 8 bases, and 13 bases lay outside the gene matches. Germline CDR1 MNHEY, CDR2 SVGAGI. This CDR3 spans 15 amino acids. The CDR3: CASSQKAGLLYEQYF. In DNA form, the CDR3 reads TGTGCCAGCTCCCAAAAAGCGGGACTACTCTACGAGCAGTACTTC.

This chain links TRBV7-2 with TRBJ2-7, with 9 bases lining up with TRBD1. Germline assignment: CDR1 SGHTA and CDR2 FQGNSA. Germline trimming cut 0 bases from V and 0 bases from J; bases unmatched to any gene: 9. This CDR3 is 18 amino acids long. Written as DNA, the CDR3 is TGTGCCAGCAGCTTAGCCCCACGGACAGGGGAAAACTCCTACGAGCAGTACTTC. This sequence encodes CASSLAPRTGENSYEQYF.

The CDR3 nucleotides read TGTGCCAGCTCACCACCTTCGACCGGGAGAAGGTCCGGGGAGCTGTTTTTT. This translates into CASSPPSTGRRSGELFF. This chain connects TRBV18 to TRBJ2-2; D possibly corresponds to TRBD2 (6 bases). CDR1 KGHSH and CDR2 LQKENI come from the germline V gene. The CDR3 covers 17 residues. V shed 0 bases and J shed 6 bases, with 17 bases lying between them.

The chain has TRBV6-2 or TRBV6-3 and TRBJ2-1; D is undetermined. Trimming shortened V by 5 bases and J by 8 bases, and 13 bases separated the two germline ends. CDR3 length: 13 residues. Per germline, CDR1 MNHEY and CDR2 SVGEGT. The CDR3 loop reads CASSRFSSDEQFF. Here the CDR3 DNA reads TGTGCCAGCAGTAGGTTTTCCAGCGATGAGCAGTTCTTC.

This clonotype was picked up a small number of times. The chain is built from TRBV30 and TRBJ2-5, with D unclear. V was trimmed by 2 bases and J by 1 base, leaving 11 bases between them. This CDR3 has 14 residues. Germline loops: CDR1 GTSNPN, CDR2 SVGIG (reference sequence). The CDR3 here is CAWSSFAVQETQYF. CDR3 nucleotide sequence: TGTGCCTGGAGTTCGTTTGCGGTCCAAGAGACCCAGTACTTC.

This clonotype has more than one count but fewer than ten. The chain joins TRBV20-1 to TRBJ1-1; no reliable D call. The germline V gene has CDR1 DFQATT and CDR2 SNEGSKA (reference sequence). The CDR3 is 12 residues long. V gave up 3 bases and J gave up 2 bases, with 7 bases separating them. Written as DNA, the CDR3 is TGCAGTGCTAGTATTCGAAACACTGAAGCTTTCTTT. This encodes CSASIRNTEAFF.

This clonotype was counted at least ten times. This chain joins TRBV24-1 and TRBJ2-1, with D possibly matching TRBD1 (6 bases). This CDR3 region has 17 residues. Looked up from germline, CDR1 is KGHDR and CDR2 is SFDVKD. Deletions cut 3 bases from V and 5 bases from J, with 19 bases between. The chain's CDR3 is CATSDATGFGIHNEQFF. Written as DNA, the CDR3 is TGTGCCACCAGTGATGCAACAGGGTTTGGGATCCACAATGAGCAGTTCTTC.

This clonotype was recorded many times. The rearrangement uses TRBV28 and TRBJ2-7; no definite D call. The V end was cut by 1 base, the J end by 9 bases, with 13 bases between. The CDR3 is 13 residues long. CDR1 and CDR2 (germline): MDHEN, SYDVKM. CDR3 residues: CASSLYGPTGQYF. The CDR3 DNA reads as TGTGCCAGCAGTTTATATGGGCCAACCGGGCAGTACTTC.

In this sample, this clonotype turned up many times. The chain has TRBV21-1 and TRBJ2-1; TRBD2 is taken as the D call from the table, unchecked against the DNA. TRBV21-1 is given as a pseudogene. This CDR3 contains 17 residues. The CDR3 DNA follows: TGTGCCAGCAGCAAAGCGGGTAGACTAGCGGGCGCTCGGAGGAAGTTCTTC. Protein product: CASSKAGRLAGARRKFF.

The chain combines TRBV13 with TRBJ2-1, with TRBD2 matching 7 bases. Germline V gives CDR1 PRHDT, CDR2 FYEKMQ (reference sequence). This CDR3 has 15 amino acids. Unmatched junction bases numbered 3, after V lost 1 base and J lost 3 bases. The chain's CDR3 is CASSLVRGNYNEQFF. The CDR3 DNA reads as TGTGCCAGCAGCTTAGTGCGGGGGAACTACAATGAGCAGTTCTTC.

As concerns this clonotype: Germline is not matched at one junction end, which may reflect a read error. CDR3 sequence: CCARDLADSSTDTQYF. The DNA for the CDR3 is TGCTGTGCTAGAGATCTAGCGGACTCTAGCACAGATACGCAGTATTTT. This chain uses TRBV20-1 with TRBJ2-3; 7 bases fit TRBD2. The CDR3 is 16 residues long. Per the germline V gene, CDR1 is DFQATT and CDR2 is SNEGSKA (reference sequence).

This clonotype was recorded a few times. This chain uses TRBV20-1 with TRBJ2-1; 13 positions match TRBD2. Per the germline V gene, CDR1 is DFQATT and CDR2 is SNEGSKA (reference sequence). The V gene end was trimmed by 0 bases and the J gene end by 6 bases; junction bases not matched to a gene: 8. This CDR3 comprises 17 residues. CDR3 bases: TGCAGTGCTAGAGATAGTACTAGCGGGAGGGCCATCAATGAGCAGTTCTTC. Amino acids: CSARDSTSGRAINEQFF.

This clonotype turned up a few times. The V gene is TRBV20-1, the J gene TRBJ2-1; perhaps D is TRBD1 or TRBD2 (5 bases each). CDR3 length: 13 amino acids. V lost 6 bases and J 6 bases, leaving 15 bases between the germline ends. Germline assignment: CDR1 DFQATT and CDR2 SNEGSKA (reference sequence). CDR3 bases: TGCAGTGCAGCGGACAAATTTCCCAATGAGCAGTTCTTC. Translating gives CSAADKFPNEQFF.